The 18 T cell receptor beta chains listed next were all sequenced from one sample in a study of T cell repertoires in cytomegalovirus infection. These TCRs' antigens remain unknown. TCRdb reanalysed the reads using MiXCR and keeps one entry per CDR3 protein. The table includes approximately 910,000 distinct CDR3 sequences, roughly 30% detected once. The source material was cultured CD8+ T cells from PBMCs, sampled from culture after CMV antigen stimulation. Receptors were obtained from a human donor in good health (CMV status not recorded). Some clones in this sample may be carry-over from other donors' samples.

This clonotype was observed a handful of times. The V gene is TRBV5-4, the J gene TRBJ2-3; D unclear. The CDR3 covers 14 residues. Germline V gene data show CDR1 as SGHNT and CDR2 as YYREEE (reference sequence). Trimming shortened V by 0 bases and J by 4 bases, and 9 bases separated the two germline ends. CDR3 DNA sequence: TGTGCCAGCAGCTTGGAAGGGCGCCCAGATACGCAGTATTTT. Its protein product is CASSLEGRPDTQYF.

The V call is TRBV4-1, the J call TRBJ1-2, with D hard to call. The germline gives CDR1 MGHRA, CDR2 YSYEKL. The CDR3 is made up of 13 amino acids. The germline V and J ends were trimmed by 4 bases and 7 bases, with 13 bases remaining between them. Here the CDR3 DNA reads TGCGCCAGCAGCCCACCATACTTGGGTGGCTACACCTTC. Translation gives CASSPPYLGGYTF.

The CDR3 DNA reads as TGCAGCGTTGATTTTCTAGCGGGGGCCGGGACAGATACGCAGTATTTT. Its protein product is CSVDFLAGAGTDTQYF. The chain couples TRBV29-1 to TRBJ2-3; TRBD2 aligns across 10 bases. The V gene's germline CDR1 is SQVTM and CDR2 ANQGSEA. V dropped 3 bases and J dropped 3; count of bases not matched to a gene: 9. The CDR3 is made up of 16 amino acids.

This clonotype was seen a few times. The chain employs TRBV10-3 and TRBJ1-6, with D maybe TRBD1 (5 bases). Trimming removed 6 bases at V and 7 bases at J, with 16 bases between. The CDR3 sequence is 15 residues long. The V gene's germline CDR1 is ENHRY and CDR2 SYGVKD. DNA for the CDR3: TGTGCCATCAGCCCTGACAGCCTTCGGAATTCACCCCTCCACTTT. Protein sequence: CAISPDSLRNSPLHF.

The V call is TRBV19, the J call TRBJ2-3; D call uncertain. CDR1 and CDR2 (germline): LNHDA, SQIVND (reference sequence). The CDR3 spans 16 residues. V was cut by 2 bases and J by 0 bases, with 12 bases left in between. The DNA of the CDR3 is TGTGCCAGTAGTATATGGGCAGACCTAAGCACAGATACGCAGTATTTT. Encoded protein: CASSIWADLSTDTQYF.

This clonotype was counted a few times. The CDR3 DNA sequence: TGTGCCAGCAGCTTGGGCCCCGGACTAGCGGGTTACAATGAGCAGTTCTTC. Translated, it gives CASSLGPGLAGYNEQFF. The chain combines TRBV5-4 with TRBJ2-1; 11 bases line up with TRBD2. Trimming cost V 0 bases and J 4 bases; bases outside gene matches: 6. This CDR3 contains 17 residues. Per germline, CDR1 SGHNT and CDR2 YYREEE (reference sequence).

The chain links TRBV27 to TRBJ2-7; the match to TRBD1 covers 9 bases. Germline V gene lookup returns CDR1 MNHEY and CDR2 SMNVEV (reference sequence). After removal of 0 bases from V and 3 bases from J, the junction contained 6 bases not matched to a gene. This CDR3 contains 16 residues. The CDR3: CASSLSGTGIFYEQYF. The DNA of the CDR3 is TGTGCCAGCAGTTTATCGGGGACAGGGATTTTCTACGAGCAGTACTTC.

This clonotype came up many times. This chain joins TRBV7-2 and TRBJ2-1, with TRBD2 identical over 7 bases. J gave up 5 bases and V 2 bases, and 9 bases lay outside the gene matches. Germline V gene data show CDR1 as SGHTA and CDR2 as FQGNSA. The CDR3 has 16 amino acids. The CDR3, as DNA: TGTGCCAGCAGCTTAATTTTACGGGGGGTTAACAATGAGCAGTTCTTC. The encoded protein is CASSLILRGVNNEQFF.

Details on this clonotype: The junction differs from germline at one of its ends, possibly a read error. The rearrangement uses TRBV19 and TRBJ2-7, with 7 nucleotides matching TRBD1. The CDR3 totals 16 residues. Germline V gives CDR1 LNHDA, CDR2 SQIVND (reference sequence). For the CDR3, the DNA is TGTGCCTGTAGTATAGGGCCGGGACAGAGACAATACGAGCAGTACTTC. Translated, it gives CACSIGPGQRQYEQYF.

This clonotype was detected only a few times. The chain combines TRBV28 with TRBJ2-7, with D possibly called TRBD1 or TRBD2 (5 bases each). This CDR3 has 15 amino acids. Deletions cut 6 bases from V and 1 base from J, with 16 bases between. Germline V gives CDR1 MDHEN, CDR2 SYDVKM. The CDR3 DNA is TGTGCCAGCAGAGAGGGGACCAGGAGATCCTACGAGCAGTACGTC. Translation gives CASREGTRRSYEQYV.

The chain combines TRBV28 with TRBJ1-5, with D tentatively TRBD1 (5 bases). CDR1 is MDHEN and CDR2 is SYDVKM in the germline V gene. The CDR3 is 16 residues long. Trimming stripped 5 bases from V and 0 bases from J, with 14 bases between. The DNA of the CDR3 is TGTGCCAGCAGTCTGTTTGGCCAGGGTAGCAATCAGCCCCAGCATTTT. Protein product: CASSLFGQGSNQPQHF.

This chain connects TRBV4-1 to TRBJ2-7; D ambiguous. This CDR3 comprises 13 residues. Germline-derived CDR1 and CDR2 are MGHRA and YSYEKL. Trimming cost V 3 bases and J 6 bases, with 12 bases left between them. CDR3 loop: CASSQAVGSEQYF. The CDR3, as DNA: TGCGCCAGCAGCCAGGCGGTTGGCTCCGAGCAGTACTTC.

This clonotype has only a few counts. This chain joins TRBV6-4 and TRBJ2-7; 9 bases match TRBD1. Germline-derived CDR1 and CDR2 are MRHNA and SNTAGT. The CDR3 runs 15 residues. CDR3 nucleotides: TGTGCTCGACCTCCGGGACAGGGAGCCTCCTACGAGCAGTACGTC. It codes for CARPPGQGASYEQYV.

V gene TRBV12-3 or TRBV12-4 combines with J gene TRBJ2-3; possibly TRBD2 for D (6 bases). Deletions cut 5 bases from V and 4 bases from J, with 16 bases between. The CDR3 covers 15 residues. The CDR3 region is CASSSPPGGADTQYF. The CDR3 DNA follows: TGTGCCAGCAGTAGCCCCCCAGGCGGGGCAGATACGCAGTATTTT.

This clonotype was seen a few times. The CDR3 loop reads CASRSTGFGYTF. The CDR3, as DNA: TGTGCCAGTAGGAGTACAGGCTTCGGCTACACCTTC. This chain links TRBV19 with TRBJ1-2, with D perhaps TRBD1 (5 bases). CDR3 length: 12 amino acids. CDR1 LNHDA and CDR2 SQIVND come from the germline V gene (reference sequence). V was pared by 6 bases and J by 8 bases, with 13 bases between.

J is TRBJ1-1 and V is TRBV6-5; 9 nucleotides match TRBD1. Per germline, CDR1 MNHEY and CDR2 SVGAGI. V was clipped by 2 bases and J by 4 bases; unmatched bases: 5. The CDR3 spans 15 residues. CDR3 loop: CASSYTGTGPTEAFF. In DNA, the CDR3 is TGTGCCAGCAGTTACACCGGGACAGGGCCCACTGAAGCTTTCTTT.

The chain carries TRBV7-2 and TRBJ2-7; 7 positions match TRBD1. The V gene's germline CDR1 is SGHTA and CDR2 FQGNSA. This CDR3 spans 16 amino acids. In nucleotides, the CDR3 is TGTGCCAGCAGCGTAGCAGCGCAGGGGGTCCCCTACGAGCAGTACGTC. Residues: CASSVAAQGVPYEQYV.

This clonotype was detected only a few times. The chain joins TRBV19 to TRBJ2-2; D gene ambiguous. CDR1 LNHDA and CDR2 SQIVND come from the germline V gene (reference sequence). Trimming took 1 base from V and 0 from J, leaving 6 bases between them. This CDR3 comprises 15 residues. CDR3 loop: CASSIATSNTGELFF. As DNA, the CDR3 is TGTGCCAGTAGTATAGCAACCTCGAACACCGGGGAGCTGTTTTTT.